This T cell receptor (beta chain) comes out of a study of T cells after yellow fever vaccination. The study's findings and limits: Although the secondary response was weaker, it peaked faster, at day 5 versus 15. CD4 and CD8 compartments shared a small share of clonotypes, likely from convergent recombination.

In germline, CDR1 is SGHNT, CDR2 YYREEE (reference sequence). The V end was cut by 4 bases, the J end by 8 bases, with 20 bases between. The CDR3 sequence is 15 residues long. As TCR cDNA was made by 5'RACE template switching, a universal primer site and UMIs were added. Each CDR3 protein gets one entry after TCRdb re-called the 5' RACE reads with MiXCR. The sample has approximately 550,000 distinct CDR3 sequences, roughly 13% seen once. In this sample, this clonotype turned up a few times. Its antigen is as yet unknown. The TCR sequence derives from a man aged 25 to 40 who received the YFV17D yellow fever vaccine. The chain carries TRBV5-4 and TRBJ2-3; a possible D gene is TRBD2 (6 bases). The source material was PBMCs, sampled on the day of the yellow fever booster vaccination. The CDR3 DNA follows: TGTGCCAGCAGCGCCGCCGGGACGGGGGAAGGTACGCAGTATTTT. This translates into CASSAAGTGEGTQYF. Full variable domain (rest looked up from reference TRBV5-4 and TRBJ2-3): ETGVTQSPTHLIKTRGQQVTLRCSSQSGHNTVSWYQQALGQGPQFIFQYYREEENGRGNFPPRFSGLQFPNYSSELNVNALELDDSALYLCASSAAGTGEGTQYFGPGTRLTVL.